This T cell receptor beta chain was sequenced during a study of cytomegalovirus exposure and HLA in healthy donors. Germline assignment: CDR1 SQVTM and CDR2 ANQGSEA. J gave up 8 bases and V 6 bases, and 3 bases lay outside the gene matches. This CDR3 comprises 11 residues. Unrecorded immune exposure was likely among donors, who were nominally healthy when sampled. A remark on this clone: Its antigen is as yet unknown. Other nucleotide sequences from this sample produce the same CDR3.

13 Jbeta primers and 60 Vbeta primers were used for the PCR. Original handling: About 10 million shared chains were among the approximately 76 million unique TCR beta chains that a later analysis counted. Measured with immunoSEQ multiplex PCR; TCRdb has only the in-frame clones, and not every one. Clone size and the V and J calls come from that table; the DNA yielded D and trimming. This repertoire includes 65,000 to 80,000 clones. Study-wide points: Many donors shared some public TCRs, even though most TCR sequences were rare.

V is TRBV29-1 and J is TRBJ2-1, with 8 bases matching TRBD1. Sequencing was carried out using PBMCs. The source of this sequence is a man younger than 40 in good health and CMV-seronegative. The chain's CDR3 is CSVDRGDEQFF. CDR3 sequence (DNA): TGCAGCGTCGACAGGGGCGATGAGCAGTTCTTC.